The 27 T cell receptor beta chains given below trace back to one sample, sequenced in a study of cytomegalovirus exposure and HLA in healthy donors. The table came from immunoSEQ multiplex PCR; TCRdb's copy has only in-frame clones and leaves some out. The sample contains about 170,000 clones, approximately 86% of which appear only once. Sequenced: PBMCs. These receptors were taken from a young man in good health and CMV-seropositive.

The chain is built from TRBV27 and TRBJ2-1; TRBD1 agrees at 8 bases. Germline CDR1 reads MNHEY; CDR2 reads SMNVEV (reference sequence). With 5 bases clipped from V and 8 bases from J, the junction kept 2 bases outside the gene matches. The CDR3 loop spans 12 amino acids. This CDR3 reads CASSPQGDEQFF. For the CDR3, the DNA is TGTGCCAGCAGTCCACAGGGGGATGAGCAGTTCTTC.

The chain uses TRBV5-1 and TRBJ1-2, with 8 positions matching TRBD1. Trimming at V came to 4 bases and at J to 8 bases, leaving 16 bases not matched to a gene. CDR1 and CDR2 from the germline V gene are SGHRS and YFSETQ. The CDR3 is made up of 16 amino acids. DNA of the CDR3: TGCGCCAGCAGCGAAGGACAGGGCACTTCAGGTCGCGGCTACACCTTC. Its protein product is CASSEGQGTSGRGYTF.

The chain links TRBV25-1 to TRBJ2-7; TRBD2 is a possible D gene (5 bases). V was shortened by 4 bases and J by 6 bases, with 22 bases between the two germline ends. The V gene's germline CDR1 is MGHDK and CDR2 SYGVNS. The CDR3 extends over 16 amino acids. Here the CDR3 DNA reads TGTGCCAGCAGTGGGTCCCACCGGGAATGGTTTTGCGAGCAGTACTTC. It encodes CASSGSHREWFCEQYF.

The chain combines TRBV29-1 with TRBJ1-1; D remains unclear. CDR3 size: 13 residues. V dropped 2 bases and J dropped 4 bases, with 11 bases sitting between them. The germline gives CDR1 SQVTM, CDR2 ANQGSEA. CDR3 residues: CSVEPRESTEAFF. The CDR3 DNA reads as TGCAGCGTTGAACCTCGGGAGAGCACTGAAGCTTTCTTT.

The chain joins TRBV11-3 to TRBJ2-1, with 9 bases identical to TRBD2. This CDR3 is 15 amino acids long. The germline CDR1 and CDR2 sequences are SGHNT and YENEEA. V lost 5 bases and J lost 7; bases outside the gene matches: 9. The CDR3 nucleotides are TGTGCCAGCAGCCAAAGGGGACTAGCCCTAAATGAGCAGTTCTTC. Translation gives CASSQRGLALNEQFF.

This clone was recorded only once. Here the CDR3 reads CASSVAAGNEQFF. In DNA, the CDR3 is TGTGCCAGCAGCGTAGCTGCGGGTAATGAGCAGTTCTTC. V usage is TRBV9 and J usage is TRBJ2-1, with D tentatively TRBD2 (5 bases). Between the trimmed V and J ends, which lost 0 bases and 7 bases, there was a span of 8 bases. The CDR3 extends over 13 amino acids. Germline CDR1 SGDLS, CDR2 YYNGEE.

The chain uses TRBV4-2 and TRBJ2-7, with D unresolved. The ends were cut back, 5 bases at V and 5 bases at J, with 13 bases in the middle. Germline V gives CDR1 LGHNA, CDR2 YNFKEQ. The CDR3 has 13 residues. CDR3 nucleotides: TGTGCCAGCAGCACTACAAACAAGGACGAGCAGTACTTC. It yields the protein CASSTTNKDEQYF.

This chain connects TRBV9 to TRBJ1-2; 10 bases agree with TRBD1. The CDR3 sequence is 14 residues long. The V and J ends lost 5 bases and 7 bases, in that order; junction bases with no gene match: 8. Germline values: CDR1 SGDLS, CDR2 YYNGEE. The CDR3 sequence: CASRDDRGPGGYTF. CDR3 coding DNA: TGTGCCAGCAGGGACGACAGGGGGCCAGGTGGCTACACCTTC.

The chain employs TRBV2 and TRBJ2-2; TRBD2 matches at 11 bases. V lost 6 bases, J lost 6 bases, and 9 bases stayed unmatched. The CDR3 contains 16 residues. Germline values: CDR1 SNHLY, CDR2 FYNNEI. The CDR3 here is CASRAPGLAAAGELFF. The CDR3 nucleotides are TGTGCCAGCAGAGCACCGGGACTAGCGGCGGCCGGGGAGCTGTTTTTT.

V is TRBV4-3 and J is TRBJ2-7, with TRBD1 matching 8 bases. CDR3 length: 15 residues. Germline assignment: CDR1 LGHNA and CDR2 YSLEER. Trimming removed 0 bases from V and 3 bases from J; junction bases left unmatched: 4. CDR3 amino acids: CASSQEPGGIYEQYF. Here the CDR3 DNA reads TGCGCCAGCAGCCAAGAACCAGGGGGCATCTACGAGCAGTACTTC.

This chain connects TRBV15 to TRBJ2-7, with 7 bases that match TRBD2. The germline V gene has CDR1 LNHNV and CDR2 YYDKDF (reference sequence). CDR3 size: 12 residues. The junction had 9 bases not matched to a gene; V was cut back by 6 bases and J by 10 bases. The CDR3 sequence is CATSRNRDYQYF. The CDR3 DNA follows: TGTGCCACCAGTAGGAACCGGGACTACCAGTACTTC.

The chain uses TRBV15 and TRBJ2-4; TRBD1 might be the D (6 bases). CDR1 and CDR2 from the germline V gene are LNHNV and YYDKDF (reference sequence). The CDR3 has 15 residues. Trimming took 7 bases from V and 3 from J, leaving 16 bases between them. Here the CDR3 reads CATTTGSDGKNIQYF. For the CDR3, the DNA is TGTGCCACCACTACAGGGTCTGACGGCAAAAACATTCAGTACTTC.

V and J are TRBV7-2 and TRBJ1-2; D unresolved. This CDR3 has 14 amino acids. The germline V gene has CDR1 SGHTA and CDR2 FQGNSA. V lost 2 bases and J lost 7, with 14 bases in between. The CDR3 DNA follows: TGTGCCAGCAGCTTATCCGCGGCTATCCGTGGCTACACCTTC. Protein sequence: CASSLSAAIRGYTF.

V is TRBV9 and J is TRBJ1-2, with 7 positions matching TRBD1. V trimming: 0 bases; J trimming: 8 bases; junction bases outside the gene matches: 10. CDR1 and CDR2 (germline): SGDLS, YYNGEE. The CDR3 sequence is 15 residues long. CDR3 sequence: CASSVEGASWGGYTF. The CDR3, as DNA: TGTGCCAGCAGCGTAGAGGGGGCATCCTGGGGGGGCTACACCTTC.

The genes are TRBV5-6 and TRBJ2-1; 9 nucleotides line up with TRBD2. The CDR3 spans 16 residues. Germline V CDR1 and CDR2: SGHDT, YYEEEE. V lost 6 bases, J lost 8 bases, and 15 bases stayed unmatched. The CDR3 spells CASIPGGSGRRDEQFF. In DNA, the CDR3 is TGTGCCAGCATCCCGGGAGGGAGCGGGAGGCGCGATGAGCAGTTCTTC.

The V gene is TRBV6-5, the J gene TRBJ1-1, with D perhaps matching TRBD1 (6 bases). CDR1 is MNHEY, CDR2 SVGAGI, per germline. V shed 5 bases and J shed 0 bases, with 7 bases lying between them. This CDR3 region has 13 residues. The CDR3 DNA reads TGTGCCAGCAGTGGACAGATGAACACTGAAGCTTTCTTT. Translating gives CASSGQMNTEAFF.

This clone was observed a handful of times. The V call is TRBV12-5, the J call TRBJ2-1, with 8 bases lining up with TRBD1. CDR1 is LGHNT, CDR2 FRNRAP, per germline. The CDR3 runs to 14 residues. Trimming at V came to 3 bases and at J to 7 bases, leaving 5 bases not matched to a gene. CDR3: CASGLGQGGNEQFF. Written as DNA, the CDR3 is TGTGCTAGTGGTTTAGGACAGGGTGGAAATGAGCAGTTCTTC. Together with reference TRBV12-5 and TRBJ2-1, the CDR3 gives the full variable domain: DARVTQTPRHKVTEMGQEVTMRCQPILGHNTVFWYRQTMMQGLELLAYFRNRAPLDDSGMPKDRFSAEMPDATLATLKIQPSEPRDSAVYFCASGLGQGGNEQFFGPGTRLTVL.

CDR3 coding DNA: TGTGCCAGCAGCCAAGTTTTGGTCGGTGGAAACACCATATATTTT. It codes for CASSQVLVGGNTIYF. The V gene is TRBV4-2, the J gene TRBJ1-3, with unresolved D. CDR3 length: 15 residues. CDR1 and CDR2 from the germline V gene are LGHNA and YNFKEQ. V dropped 1 base and J dropped 3 bases, with 10 bases sitting between them.

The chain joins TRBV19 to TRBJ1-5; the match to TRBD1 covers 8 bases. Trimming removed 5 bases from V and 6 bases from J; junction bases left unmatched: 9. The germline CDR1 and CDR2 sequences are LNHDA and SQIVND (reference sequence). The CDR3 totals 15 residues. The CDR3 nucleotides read TGTGCCAGTAGTCATTCGGACAGGGAGGGTCAGCCCCAGCATTTT. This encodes CASSHSDREGQPQHF.

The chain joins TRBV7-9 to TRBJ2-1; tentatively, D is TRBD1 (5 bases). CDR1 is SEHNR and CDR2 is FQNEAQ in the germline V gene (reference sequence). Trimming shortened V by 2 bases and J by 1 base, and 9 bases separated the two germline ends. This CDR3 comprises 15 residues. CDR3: CASSLLGPSYNEQFF. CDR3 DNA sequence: TGTGCCAGCAGCTTATTGGGGCCATCCTACAATGAGCAGTTCTTC.

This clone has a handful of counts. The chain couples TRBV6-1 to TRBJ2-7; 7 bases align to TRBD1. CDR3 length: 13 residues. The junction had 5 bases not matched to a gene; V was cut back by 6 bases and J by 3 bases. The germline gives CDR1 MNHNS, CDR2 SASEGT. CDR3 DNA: TGTGCCAGCAGCCCCGGGACAGACTACGAGCAGTACTTC. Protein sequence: CASSPGTDYEQYF.

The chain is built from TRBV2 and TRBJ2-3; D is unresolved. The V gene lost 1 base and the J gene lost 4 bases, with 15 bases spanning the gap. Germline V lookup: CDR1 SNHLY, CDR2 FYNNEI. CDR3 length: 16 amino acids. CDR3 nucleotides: TGTGCCAGCAGTGAAGGGCTCGCACACATGGCAGATACGCAGTATTTT. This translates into CASSEGLAHMADTQYF.

CDR3 coding DNA: TGTGCCTCTCCAAACCGGCTAGCATGGGGTGAGCAGTTCTTC. As protein: CASPNRLAWGEQFF. This rearrangement joins TRBV30 to TRBJ2-1, with D perhaps matching TRBD2 (5 bases). The germline V and J ends were trimmed by 7 bases and 9 bases, with 22 bases remaining between them. The CDR3 totals 14 residues. CDR1 and CDR2 from the germline V gene are GTSNPN and SVGIG (reference sequence).

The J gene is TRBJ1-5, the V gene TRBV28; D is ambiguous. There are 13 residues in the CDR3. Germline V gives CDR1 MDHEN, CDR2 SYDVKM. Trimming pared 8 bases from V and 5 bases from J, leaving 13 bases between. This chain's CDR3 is CASLDFHYQPQHF. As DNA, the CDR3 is TGTGCCAGCCTGGACTTTCATTATCAGCCCCAGCATTTT.

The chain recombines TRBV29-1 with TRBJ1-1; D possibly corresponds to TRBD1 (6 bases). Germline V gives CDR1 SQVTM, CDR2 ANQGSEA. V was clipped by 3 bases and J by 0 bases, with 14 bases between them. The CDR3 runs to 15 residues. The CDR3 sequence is CSVEWGRGMNTEAFF. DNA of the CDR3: TGCAGCGTTGAGTGGGGCAGGGGAATGAACACTGAAGCTTTCTTT. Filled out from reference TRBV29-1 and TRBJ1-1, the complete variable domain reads SAVISQKPSRDICQRGTSLTIQCQVDSQVTMMFWYRQQPGQSLTLIATANQGSEATYESGFVIDKFPISRPNLTFSTLTVSNMSPEDSSIYLCSVEWGRGMNTEAFFGQGTRLTVV.

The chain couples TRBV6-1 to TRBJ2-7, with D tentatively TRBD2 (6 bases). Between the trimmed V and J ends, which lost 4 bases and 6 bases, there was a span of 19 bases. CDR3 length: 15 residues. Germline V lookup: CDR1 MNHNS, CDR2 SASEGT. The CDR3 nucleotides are TGTGCCAGCAGTGGGGAGGTCGATCGGGCTTTCGAGCAGTACTTC. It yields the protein CASSGEVDRAFEQYF.

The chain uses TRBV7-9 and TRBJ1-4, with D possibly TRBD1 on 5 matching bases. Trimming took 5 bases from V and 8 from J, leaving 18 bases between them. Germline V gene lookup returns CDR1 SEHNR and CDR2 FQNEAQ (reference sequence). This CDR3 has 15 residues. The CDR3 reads CASSPGISRGEKLFF. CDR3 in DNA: TGTGCCAGCAGCCCCGGGATTTCCCGGGGGGAAAAACTGTTTTTT.